Each of the 29 T cell receptor beta chains below was sequenced from the same sample in a study of T cell responses to AZD1222 COVID-19 vaccine. Sequencing was performed with immunoSEQ multiplex PCR; in TCRdb, only in-frame clones are kept and a portion is missing. The sample lists over 110,000 clones, 92% occurring once. The specimen comprised peripheral blood, sampled on day 0 of AZD1222 vaccination. The origin of the receptors is an adult in good health.

The chain combines TRBV15 with TRBJ1-4; D not resolved. Germline V gene data show CDR1 as LNHNV and CDR2 as YYDKDF (reference sequence). Trimming stripped 0 bases from V and 3 bases from J, with 14 bases between. This CDR3 contains 17 residues. CDR3 nucleotides: TGTGCCACCAGCAGAGAAGGACGTGGGGTGGCTAATGAAAAACTGTTTTTT. This sequence encodes CATSREGRGVANEKLFF.

The chain links TRBV6-1 to TRBJ2-1; 8 nucleotides match TRBD2. Germline V lookup: CDR1 MNHNS, CDR2 SASEGT. CDR3 length: 16 amino acids. The V and J ends lost 3 bases and 10 bases, in that order; junction bases with no gene match: 14. The CDR3 bases are TGTGCCAGCAGTGACCCGGGACTAGAGTCAGGAAGCGAGCAGTTCTTC. Its protein is CASSDPGLESGSEQFF.

This chain links TRBV5-1 with TRBJ1-1, with no clear D. This CDR3 region has 14 residues. Looked up from germline, CDR1 is SGHRS and CDR2 is YFSETQ. V was clipped by 0 bases and J by 2 bases, with 8 bases between them. CDR3 loop: CASSLGGANTEAFF. Here the CDR3 DNA reads TGCGCCAGCAGCTTGGGGGGTGCAAACACTGAAGCTTTCTTT.

The gene calls are TRBV28 and TRBJ2-1; TRBD2 might be the D (5 bases). The CDR3 loop spans 13 amino acids. CDR1 is MDHEN, CDR2 SYDVKM, per germline. The V end was cut by 7 bases, the J end by 6 bases, with 13 bases between. CDR3 DNA: TGTGCCAGCATCCTAGGAGGCAGCAATGAGCAGTTCTTC. It specifies CASILGGSNEQFF.

The V and J genes are TRBV29-1 and TRBJ2-1, with D uncertain. This CDR3 contains 14 residues. Trimming stripped 5 bases from V and 6 bases from J, with 17 bases between. Germline V gene lookup returns CDR1 SQVTM and CDR2 ANQGSEA. The CDR3 sequence is CSVSNPSVSNEQFF. The CDR3, as DNA: TGCAGCGTTTCTAATCCGTCGGTAAGCAATGAGCAGTTCTTC.

This sequence joins TRBV6-5 and TRBJ2-5; D ambiguous. The V gene lost 6 bases and the J gene lost 5 bases, with 10 bases spanning the gap. This CDR3 region has 12 residues. CDR1 MNHEY and CDR2 SVGAGI come from the germline V gene. The DNA of the CDR3 is TGTGCCAGCAGCGCCCTTGTGGAGACCCAGTACTTC. This codes for CASSALVETQYF.

This chain joins TRBV28 and TRBJ2-5, with 9 bases fitting TRBD1. V shed 4 bases and J 6 bases; nucleotides not matched to a gene: 12. The germline V gene has CDR1 MDHEN and CDR2 SYDVKM. CDR3 length: 16 amino acids. The CDR3, as DNA: TGTGCCAGCAGTTCTCCCGGGACAGGGTTAGGGAAGACCCAGTACTTC. Protein product: CASSSPGTGLGKTQYF.

The chain uses TRBV24-1 and TRBJ2-2; no clear D gene. CDR1 and CDR2 from the germline V gene are KGHDR and SFDVKD. CDR3 size: 14 residues. V dropped 4 bases and J dropped 6 bases, with 11 bases sitting between them. The CDR3 protein is CATSDTGAPGELFF. In nucleotides, the CDR3 is TGTGCCACCAGTGACACTGGAGCCCCCGGGGAGCTGTTTTTT.

The rearrangement uses TRBV10-1 and TRBJ1-1, with D tentatively TRBD1 (6 bases). Germline V CDR1 and CDR2: WNHNN, SYGVQD (reference sequence). Deletions cut 6 bases from V and 5 bases from J, with 19 bases between. The CDR3 runs to 15 residues. The CDR3 bases are TGCGCCAGCAGGGCAGAACAGGGTTTCAGGACTGAAGCTTTCTTT. The encoded protein is CASRAEQGFRTEAFF.

CDR3 sequence (DNA): TGTGCCAGCAGCTTAGCGCCGGGGTACAATGAGCAGTTCTTC. Protein product: CASSLAPGYNEQFF. This chain connects TRBV7-2 to TRBJ2-1; TRBD2 is a possible D gene (5 bases). Trimming stripped 0 bases from V and 4 bases from J, with 7 bases between. The CDR3 contains 14 residues. Germline V lookup: CDR1 SGHTA, CDR2 FQGNSA.

V and J are TRBV5-1 and TRBJ1-5; 8 nucleotides line up with TRBD1. J gave up 5 bases and V 4 bases, and 8 bases lay outside the gene matches. CDR1 and CDR2 (germline): SGHRS, YFSETQ. This CDR3 has 15 amino acids. In DNA, the CDR3 is TGCGCCAGCAGCCCTTGGGACAGGAGGGATCAGCCCCAGCATTTT. Protein: CASSPWDRRDQPQHF.

V usage is TRBV6-2 or TRBV6-3 and J usage is TRBJ2-7; 7 bases agree with TRBD1. Germline CDR1 and CDR2: MNHEY and SVGEGT. The CDR3 runs to 13 residues. V lost 5 bases to trimming and J lost 11 bases; unmatched junction nucleotides: 12. The CDR3 sequence is CASSNDPGGKEYF. CDR3 DNA: TGTGCCAGCAGTAATGATCCAGGGGGAAAGGAGTACTTC.

A remark on this clone: This CDR3 is also generated by other DNA sequences in the sample. The chain joins TRBV9 to TRBJ1-1, with D unclear. Germline V gene data show CDR1 as SGDLS and CDR2 as YYNGEE. The CDR3 contains 14 residues. V shed 2 bases and J shed 1 base, with 9 bases lying between them. DNA for the CDR3: TGTGCCAGCAGCGTCGGACCGGGGAACACTGAAGCTTTCTTT. Translation gives CASSVGPGNTEAFF.

The DNA of the CDR3 is TGCGCCAGCAGCCAAGATCTAAGCGGCATTCAGTACTTC. Encoded protein: CASSQDLSGIQYF. The chain combines TRBV4-3 with TRBJ2-4; D is possibly TRBD2 (5 bases). CDR1 is LGHNA, CDR2 YSLEER, per germline. V dropped 0 bases and J dropped 9 bases, with 9 bases sitting between them. The CDR3 totals 13 residues.

The rearrangement uses TRBV30 and TRBJ1-5; D uncertain. The ends were cut back, 5 bases at V and 1 base at J, with 12 bases in the middle. The CDR3 is 14 residues long. CDR1 is GTSNPN, CDR2 SVGIG, per germline (reference sequence). Written as DNA, the CDR3 is TGTGCCTGGTCCCCCCGCGCCAGCAATCAGCCCCAGCATTTT. Translated: CAWSPRASNQPQHF.

Notes on this clone: Other nucleotide sequences from this sample produce the same CDR3. This chain links TRBV30 with TRBJ1-2, with D unclear. Trimming left V 0 bases short and J 5 bases short, with 7 bases between. The V gene's germline CDR1 is GTSNPN and CDR2 SVGIG (reference sequence). The CDR3 is 12 residues long. Here the CDR3 reads CAWSVGGYGYTF. DNA for the CDR3: TGTGCCTGGAGTGTGGGAGGGTATGGCTACACCTTC. Drawing the rest from reference TRBV30 and TRBJ1-2, the complete variable domain is SQTIHQWPATLVQPVGSPLSLECTVEGTSNPNLYWYRQAAGRGLQLLFYSVGIGQISSEVPQNLSASRPQDRQFILSSKKLLLSDSGFYLCAWSVGGYGYTFGSGTRLTVV.

This clone showed up just once. This chain links TRBV11-2 with TRBJ2-1; 7 nucleotides agree with TRBD1. With V trimmed by 8 bases and J by 0 bases, 4 bases remained unmatched. Germline-derived CDR1 and CDR2 are SGHAT and FQNNGV. The CDR3 has 14 amino acids. The CDR3 bases are TGTGCCAGCCTTAACAGGGGCTCCTACAATGAGCAGTTCTTC. Its protein is CASLNRGSYNEQFF. Looking up the rest from reference TRBV11-2 and TRBJ2-1 gives the full variable domain: EAGVAQSPRYKIIEKRQSVAFWCNPISGHATLYWYQQILGQGPKLLIQFQNNGVVDDSQLPKDRFSAERLKGVDSTLKIQPAKLEDSAVYLCASLNRGSYNEQFFGPGTRLTVL.

The chain uses TRBV6-5 and TRBJ2-7; perhaps TRBD2 as D (6 bases). V gave up 2 bases and J gave up 3 bases, with 14 bases separating them. The CDR3 covers 15 residues. CDR1 is MNHEY, CDR2 SVGAGI, per germline. CDR3: CASSYAAGYIYEQYF. The CDR3, as DNA: TGTGCCAGCAGTTACGCGGCGGGATATATCTACGAGCAGTACTTC.

J is TRBJ1-1 and V is TRBV5-4; no firm D call. V was shortened by 2 bases and J by 4 bases, with 12 bases between the two germline ends. CDR1 and CDR2 from the germline V gene are SGHNT and YYREEE (reference sequence). CDR3 length: 14 amino acids. DNA for the CDR3: TGTGCCAGCAGCTTCGTTGAGGGTGTCACTGAAGCTTTCTTT. Its translation: CASSFVEGVTEAFF.

This chain links TRBV7-9 with TRBJ1-1; 8 positions agree with TRBD1. Germline CDR1 SEHNR, CDR2 FQNEAQ (reference sequence). J lost 2 bases, V lost 3 bases, and 2 bases had no gene match. CDR3 size: 14 residues. The CDR3 region is CASSLGQVNTEAFF. The CDR3 DNA follows: TGTGCCAGCAGCTTGGGACAGGTTAACACTGAAGCTTTCTTT.

The chain has TRBV5-1 and TRBJ2-7; D assignment may be TRBD1 or TRBD2 (6 bases each). The CDR3 runs to 15 residues. Per the germline V gene, CDR1 is SGHRS and CDR2 is YFSETQ. V lost 8 bases to trimming and J lost 8 bases, with 26 bases between them. CDR3 protein: CASKEGVSGGTKQYF. The CDR3 DNA reads TGCGCCAGTAAAGAGGGGGTTAGCGGAGGTACGAAGCAGTACTTC.

The chain joins TRBV18 to TRBJ1-5, with 10 bases matching TRBD1. The germline V gene has CDR1 KGHSH and CDR2 LQKENI. CDR3 size: 15 residues. Unmatched junction bases numbered 3, after V lost 3 bases and J lost 4 bases. DNA of the CDR3: TGTGCCAGCTCACCGGACAGGGGGATTAATCAGCCCCAGCATTTT. Translation: CASSPDRGINQPQHF.

The chain uses TRBV5-1 and TRBJ1-1; weak D call: TRBD1 (6 bases). The CDR3 is 13 amino acids. V lost 4 bases to trimming and J lost 3 bases, with 10 bases between them. Germline CDR1 SGHRS, CDR2 YFSETQ. As DNA, the CDR3 is TGCGCCAGCAGCGGAACAGGGTACACTGAAGCTTTCTTT. Translating gives CASSGTGYTEAFF.

The gene calls are TRBV12-3 or TRBV12-4 and TRBJ1-2; 10 nucleotides match TRBD1. Trimming at V came to 8 bases and at J to 4 bases, leaving 4 bases not matched to a gene. This CDR3 contains 13 residues. The CDR3 DNA reads TGTGCCAGCCGACAGGGGGCGGCCTATGGCTACACCTTC. The encoded protein is CASRQGAAYGYTF.

The rearrangement uses TRBV2 and TRBJ2-5, with 8 bases aligning to TRBD1. CDR1 is SNHLY and CDR2 is FYNNEI in the germline V gene. Losses at the gene ends were 0 bases for V and 1 base for J; bases not matched to a gene: 1. The CDR3 sequence is 15 residues long. The CDR3 spells CASSEATGVQETQYF. CDR3 nucleotide sequence: TGTGCCAGCAGTGAAGCGACAGGGGTCCAAGAGACCCAGTACTTC.

The chain couples TRBV10-1 to TRBJ2-4; D remains unclear. Germline V gene data show CDR1 as WNHNN and CDR2 as SYGVQD (reference sequence). Trimming shortened V by 2 bases and J by 0 bases, and 14 bases separated the two germline ends. CDR3 length: 17 residues. CDR3 coding DNA: TGCGCCAGCAGTGAGCCCCCGGGCATACTAGCCAAAAACATTCAGTACTTC. Translating gives CASSEPPGILAKNIQYF.

The chain combines TRBV5-1 with TRBJ2-4, with D possibly being TRBD2 (5 bases). The length of the CDR3 is 13 residues. Trimming removed 2 bases from V and 7 bases from J, with 10 bases in between. CDR1 and CDR2 (germline): SGHRS, YFSETQ. The CDR3 is CASSFVPGNIQYF. The DNA for the CDR3 is TGCGCCAGCAGCTTTGTACCGGGGAACATTCAGTACTTC.

V and J are TRBV15 and TRBJ2-7; the match to TRBD1 covers 7 bases. Trimming removed 3 bases from V and 4 bases from J; junction bases left unmatched: 3. In germline, CDR1 is LNHNV, CDR2 YYDKDF (reference sequence). The length of the CDR3 is 13 residues. In DNA, the CDR3 is TGTGCCACCAGCAGTCTACAGGGGTACGAGCAGTACTTC. This codes for CATSSLQGYEQYF. Combining the CDR3 with reference TRBV15 and TRBJ2-7 gives the whole variable domain DAMVIQNPRYQVTQFGKPVTLSCSQTLNHNVMYWYQQKSSQAPKLLFHYYDKDFNNEADTPDNFQSRRPNTSFCFLDIRSPGLGDTAMYLCATSSLQGYEQYFGPGTRLTVT.

Comment on this clone: One end of the junction fails to match germline, which may point to a read error. The chain is built from TRBV7-3 and TRBJ2-3; D remains unclear. Germline lookup yields CDR1 SGHTA and CDR2 FQGTGA. The CDR3 spans 15 residues. CDR3 sequence: CASSLSPLGTDTQYF. The CDR3 bases are TGTGCCAGCAGCTTATCCCCCCTGGGCACAGATACACAGTATTTT.